This entry lists 23 T cell receptor beta chains sequenced from one sample in a study of beta chain features in type 1 diabetes. cDNA synthesis used the whole RNA isolate, giving expressed TCRB sequences. Measured with immunoSEQ multiplex PCR; TCRdb has only the in-frame clones, and not every one. Of 390,000 or so clones in the sample, approximately 15% were seen once. Specimen: naive CD4+ T cells from blood. Receptors originate from a man aged 25-45 years in good health.

This clone has only a few counts. The V gene is TRBV6-5, the J gene TRBJ2-7; D is undetermined. Per the germline V gene, CDR1 is MNHEY and CDR2 is SVGAGI. The CDR3 covers 11 residues. Trimming removed 6 bases from V and 3 bases from J, with 6 bases in between. The CDR3 sequence is CASSQNYEQYF. Here the CDR3 DNA reads TGTGCCAGCAGCCAGAACTACGAGCAGTACTTC.

The chain couples TRBV7-9 to TRBJ2-3, with D maybe TRBD2 (6 bases). Trimming took off 6 bases at V and 0 bases at J, with 7 bases between the two ends. CDR1 and CDR2 (germline): SEHNR, FQNEAQ (reference sequence). The CDR3 has 13 amino acids. Here the CDR3 DNA reads TGTGCCAGCAGGCGGGACAGCACAGATACGCAGTATTTT. Its protein is CASRRDSTDTQYF.

This clone showed up just a few times. The chain joins TRBV9 to TRBJ1-3, with a tentative D call TRBD1 (5 bases). This CDR3 spans 14 amino acids. Between the trimmed V and J ends, which lost 2 bases and 6 bases, there was a span of 12 bases. The germline gives CDR1 SGDLS, CDR2 YYNGEE. CDR3 coding DNA: TGTGCCAGCAGCGTCGCAGGGTTTGAAAACACCATATATTTT. Translated: CASSVAGFENTIYF.

This clone occurred a few times. The chain couples TRBV9 to TRBJ2-1; D remains ambiguous. CDR3 length: 15 amino acids. The V end was cut by 4 bases, the J end by 6 bases, with 17 bases between. Germline CDR1 and CDR2: SGDLS and YYNGEE. Written as DNA, the CDR3 is TGTGCCAGCAGCCTCGAAAGCATAATTGGCAATGAGCAGTTCTTC. Encoded protein: CASSLESIIGNEQFF.

The CDR3 reads CASSLWGSGRAYEQYV. Written as DNA, the CDR3 is TGTGCCAGCAGCTTGTGGGGTAGCGGGAGGGCTTACGAGCAGTACGTC. The V and J genes are TRBV5-6 and TRBJ2-7, with TRBD2 identical over 11 bases. The V segment lost 1 base and the J segment 4 bases; nucleotides outside the gene matches: 7. Germline CDR1 and CDR2: SGHDT and YYEEEE. The CDR3 contains 16 residues.

Only a few counts were recorded for this clone. This chain links TRBV14 with TRBJ2-1; 8 bases align to TRBD2. CDR1 is SGHDN and CDR2 is FVKESK in the germline V gene. The V and J ends lost 0 bases and 7 bases, in that order; junction bases with no gene match: 8. The length of the CDR3 is 16 residues. For the CDR3, the DNA is TGTGCCAGCAGCCAAGATATTTGGCGGGGGGCGAATGAGCAGTTCTTC. Translating it yields CASSQDIWRGANEQFF.

This clone was observed a few times. The chain links TRBV10-3 to TRBJ2-3; no clear D. This CDR3 contains 13 residues. Looked up from germline, CDR1 is ENHRY and CDR2 is SYGVKD. V was cut by 2 bases and J by 1 base, with 4 bases left in between. This CDR3 reads CAISEGGTDTQYF. In DNA, the CDR3 is TGTGCCATCAGTGAGGGCGGCACAGATACGCAGTATTTT.

J is TRBJ2-1 and V is TRBV9; a weak D match, TRBD2 (6 bases). Trimming pared 2 bases from V and 3 bases from J, leaving 12 bases between. The CDR3 spans 15 residues. CDR1 SGDLS and CDR2 YYNGEE come from the germline V gene. The CDR3, as DNA: TGTGCCAGCAGCGTTCTCGGGGGAGGCTACAATGAGCAGTTCTTC. It codes for CASSVLGGGYNEQFF.

This clone came up a few times. V is TRBV9 and J is TRBJ2-7; the D is unclear. Trimming cost V 2 bases and J 1 base, with 7 bases left between them. The germline gives CDR1 SGDLS, CDR2 YYNGEE. This CDR3 comprises 13 residues. This chain's CDR3 is CASSVSVSYEQYF. The CDR3 bases are TGTGCCAGCAGCGTGTCTGTTTCCTACGAGCAGTACTTC.

V and J are TRBV9 and TRBJ1-2; D may be TRBD1 (5 bases). CDR3 size: 15 residues. The V gene's germline CDR1 is SGDLS and CDR2 YYNGEE. Trimming left V 4 bases short and J 5 bases short, with 18 bases between. The CDR3 spells CASSREGSTRYGYTF. The CDR3, as DNA: TGTGCCAGCAGCCGGGAGGGGTCAACTCGATATGGCTACACCTTC.

The chain uses TRBV6-1 and TRBJ1-5; D may be TRBD1 (5 bases). Germline V lookup: CDR1 MNHNS, CDR2 SASEGT. V gave up 2 bases and J gave up 8 bases, with 13 bases separating them. CDR3 length: 14 residues. CDR3 amino acids: CASSEWGPGEPQHF. CDR3 in DNA: TGTGCCAGCAGTGAATGGGGCCCCGGGGAGCCCCAGCATTTT.

This clone was counted between two and nine times. The gene calls are TRBV29-1 and TRBJ1-1; D ambiguous. This CDR3 comprises 14 residues. V gave up 7 bases and J gave up 1 base, with 16 bases separating them. Germline V gene lookup returns CDR1 SQVTM and CDR2 ANQGSEA. DNA of the CDR3: TGCAGCGCCCTGACACGCCAAGGGAACACTGAAGCTTTCTTT. Amino acids: CSALTRQGNTEAFF.

The chain employs TRBV5-1 and TRBJ2-5, with D possibly TRBD2 on 5 matching bases. V was clipped by 6 bases and J by 5 bases, with 14 bases between them. Germline assignment: CDR1 SGHRS and CDR2 YFSETQ. This CDR3 region has 13 residues. As DNA, the CDR3 is TGCGCCAGCAATTATCGGGGTCGGGAGACCCAGTACTTC. Translation: CASNYRGRETQYF.

This clone was seen a handful of times. This chain links TRBV29-1 with TRBJ2-7, with 10 bases identical to TRBD1. Trimming cost V 4 bases and J 5 bases; bases outside gene matches: 5. Germline V gives CDR1 SQVTM, CDR2 ANQGSEA. This CDR3 has 13 amino acids. CDR3 sequence (DNA): TGCAGCGTTGTGGGACAGGGGATGGACGAGCAGTACTTC. Residues: CSVVGQGMDEQYF.

The chain couples TRBV9 to TRBJ2-5; 7 positions match TRBD1. With 0 bases clipped from V and 5 bases from J, the junction kept 10 bases outside the gene matches. The CDR3 loop spans 16 amino acids. Germline V gene data show CDR1 as SGDLS and CDR2 as YYNGEE. The CDR3 loop is CASSVGGTGDIETQYF. The CDR3 DNA sequence: TGTGCCAGCAGCGTAGGCGGAACAGGGGACATTGAGACCCAGTACTTC.

This rearrangement joins TRBV7-2 to TRBJ1-1; unclear D gene. Germline CDR1 and CDR2: SGHTA and FQGNSA. V dropped 5 bases and J dropped 8 bases, with 9 bases sitting between them. CDR3 length: 11 amino acids. CDR3 residues: CASSVRLEAFF. For the CDR3, the DNA is TGTGCCAGCAGCGTAAGATTAGAAGCTTTCTTT.

The chain has TRBV4-1 and TRBJ1-1; D is uncertain. Germline CDR1 and CDR2: MGHRA and YSYEKL. The germline V and J ends were trimmed by 1 base and 1 base, with 13 bases remaining between them. There are 16 residues in the CDR3. CDR3 sequence reads: CASSQVARAGNTEAFF. CDR3 coding DNA: TGCGCCAGCAGCCAAGTGGCGAGGGCAGGGAACACTGAAGCTTTCTTT.

The V gene is TRBV4-3, the J gene TRBJ2-5, with 10 positions matching TRBD1. There are 13 residues in the CDR3. CDR1 LGHNA and CDR2 YSLEER come from the germline V gene. J gave up 5 bases and V 6 bases, and 3 bases lay outside the gene matches. CDR3 residues: CASRMTGGETQYF. CDR3 nucleotide sequence: TGCGCCAGCAGGATGACAGGGGGCGAGACCCAGTACTTC.

The chain links TRBV11-2 to TRBJ2-1, with D uncertain. This CDR3 has 14 amino acids. Germline assignment: CDR1 SGHAT and CDR2 FQNNGV. Trimming took off 1 base at V and 9 bases at J, with 13 bases between the two ends. Written as DNA, the CDR3 is TGTGCCAGCAGCTTAGTGGCCTTCAATAGTGAGCAGTTCTTC. Protein sequence: CASSLVAFNSEQFF.

The chain carries TRBV7-2 and TRBJ1-2, with D perhaps TRBD1 (5 bases). The CDR3 loop spans 14 amino acids. The germline CDR1 and CDR2 sequences are SGHTA and FQGNSA. Trimming shortened V by 5 bases and J by 6 bases, and 16 bases separated the two germline ends. The CDR3 DNA follows: TGTGCCAGCAGCGCCAGGACCCCGGGGGATGGCTACACCTTC. This codes for CASSARTPGDGYTF.

The J gene is TRBJ1-6, the V gene TRBV2, with TRBD1 identical over 9 bases. Germline V gene sequence: CDR1 SNHLY, CDR2 FYNNEI. The junction had 2 bases not matched to a gene; V was cut back by 4 bases and J by 7 bases. The CDR3 spans 14 residues. CDR3 coding DNA: TGTGCCAGCAGTGTTGGACAGGGGAATTCACCCCTCCACTTT. Its translation is CASSVGQGNSPLHF.

This clone was detected only a few times. Other DNA sequences in this specimen translate into the identical CDR3. The J gene is TRBJ2-2, the V gene TRBV9; tentatively, D is TRBD1 (6 bases). The CDR3 contains 14 residues. Germline CDR1 and CDR2: SGDLS and YYNGEE. Trimming took off 2 bases at V and 2 bases at J, with 7 bases between the two ends. CDR3 sequence reads: CASSVRGNTGELFF. CDR3 in DNA: TGTGCCAGCAGCGTCAGGGGAAACACCGGGGAGCTGTTTTTT.

The chain is built from TRBV6-6 and TRBJ2-7, with TRBD1 matching over 8 bases. The CDR3 is 13 residues long. The germline V gene has CDR1 MNHNY and CDR2 SVGAGI (reference sequence). Trimming at V came to 6 bases and at J to 4 bases, leaving 5 bases not matched to a gene. CDR3 in amino acids: CASRLGQGYEQYF. The CDR3 nucleotides are TGTGCCAGCAGACTAGGACAGGGATACGAGCAGTACTTC.